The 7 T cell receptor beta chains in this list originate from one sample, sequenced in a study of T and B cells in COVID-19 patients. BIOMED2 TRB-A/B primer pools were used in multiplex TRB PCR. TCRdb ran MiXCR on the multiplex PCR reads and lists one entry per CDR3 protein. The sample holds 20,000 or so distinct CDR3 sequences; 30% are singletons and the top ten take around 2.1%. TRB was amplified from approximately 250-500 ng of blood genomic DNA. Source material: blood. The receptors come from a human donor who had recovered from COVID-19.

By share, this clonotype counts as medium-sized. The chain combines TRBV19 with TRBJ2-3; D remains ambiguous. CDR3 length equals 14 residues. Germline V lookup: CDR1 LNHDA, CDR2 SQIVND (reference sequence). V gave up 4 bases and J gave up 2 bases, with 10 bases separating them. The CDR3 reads CASSKVTYTDTQYF. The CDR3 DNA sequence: TGTGCCAGTAGTAAGGTCACTTACACAGATACGCAGTATTTT.

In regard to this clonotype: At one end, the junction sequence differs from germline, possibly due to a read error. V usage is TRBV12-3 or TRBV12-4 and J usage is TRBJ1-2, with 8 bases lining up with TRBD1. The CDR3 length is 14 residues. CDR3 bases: TGCGCCAGCAGTGAGTCCAGGGGGCTTGGTGGCTACACCTTC. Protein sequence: CASSESRGLGGYTF.

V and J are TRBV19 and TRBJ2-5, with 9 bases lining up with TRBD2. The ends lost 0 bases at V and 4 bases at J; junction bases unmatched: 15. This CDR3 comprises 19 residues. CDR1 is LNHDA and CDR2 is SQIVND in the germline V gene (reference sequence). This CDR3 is CASSIDALSGGHAGETQYF. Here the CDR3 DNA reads TGTGCCAGTAGTATAGATGCGCTTAGCGGGGGTCATGCCGGAGAGACCCAGTACTTC. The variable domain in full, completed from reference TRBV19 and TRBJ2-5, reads DGGITQSPKYLFRKEGQNVTLSCEQNLNHDAMYWYRQDPGQGLRLIYYSQIVNDFQKGDIAEGYSVSREKKESFPLTVTSAQKNPTAFYLCASSIDALSGGHAGETQYFGPGTRLLVL.

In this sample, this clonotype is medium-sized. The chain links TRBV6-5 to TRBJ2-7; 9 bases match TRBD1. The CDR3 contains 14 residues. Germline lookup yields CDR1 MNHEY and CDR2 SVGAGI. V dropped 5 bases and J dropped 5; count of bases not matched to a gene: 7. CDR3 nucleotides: TGTGCCAGCAGTCCCGGGACAGGGAAGAACGAGCAGTACTTC. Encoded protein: CASSPGTGKNEQYF.

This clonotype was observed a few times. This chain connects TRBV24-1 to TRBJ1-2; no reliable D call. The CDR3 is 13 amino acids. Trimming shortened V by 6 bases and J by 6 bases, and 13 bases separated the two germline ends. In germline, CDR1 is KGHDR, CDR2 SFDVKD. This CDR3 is CATSSGTFHGYTF. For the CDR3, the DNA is TGTGCCACCAGTTCAGGAACTTTCCATGGCTACACCTTC.

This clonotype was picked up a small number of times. CDR3 loop: CASGLQGWSGATGGGQYF. The CDR3 DNA is TGTGCCAGCGGTCTACAGGGGTGGTCGGGGGCGACCGGTGGGGGCCAGTACTTC. The chain employs TRBV13 and TRBJ2-5; maybe TRBD1 (7 bases). With 8 bases removed from V and 10 bases from J, the gap between germline ends came to 35 bases. Germline assignment: CDR1 PRHDT and CDR2 FYEKMQ (reference sequence). The CDR3 runs to 18 residues.

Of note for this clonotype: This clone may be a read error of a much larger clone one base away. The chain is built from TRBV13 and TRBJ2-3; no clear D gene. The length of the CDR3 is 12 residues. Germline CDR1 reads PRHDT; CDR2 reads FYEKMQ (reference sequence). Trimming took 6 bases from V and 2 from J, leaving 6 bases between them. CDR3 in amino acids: CASRAPTDTQYF. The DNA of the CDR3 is TGTGCCAGCAGAGCCCCCACAGATACGCAGTATTTT.